One and the same sample provided the 9 T cell receptor beta chains below, sequenced in a study of HIV-infected patients and healthy controls (dated by TCRdb to the mid-2010s). Libraries were prepared through 5' RACE. The sequencing machine was an Illumina MiSeq. Clones were called with MiXCR by TCRdb after fastp trimmed the public reads at Q25, and only in-frame beta chains were retained. Identical CDR3 proteins give one entry, which carries the most common genes and DNA. In all, the sample holds roughly 20,000 distinct CDR3 sequences, and roughly a fifth of those were seen once. Roughly a third of the sample rests with the top ten. The sequenced sample consisted of CD8+ T cells from blood. The origin of the receptors is a human donor in good health.

This clonotype was seen a handful of times. The V gene is TRBV19, the J gene TRBJ2-5, with D perhaps being TRBD1 or TRBD2 (5 bases each). The V end was cut by 5 bases, the J end by 5 bases, with 15 bases between. The CDR3 extends over 14 amino acids. Germline V gene lookup returns CDR1 LNHDA and CDR2 SQIVND (reference sequence). CDR3 sequence reads: CASSPEGFYETQYF. The CDR3 coding sequence is TGTGCCAGTAGTCCAGAGGGGTTTTACGAGACCCAGTACTTC.

This clonotype was seen only a few times. CDR3 sequence reads: CASSSRDRDGYTF. DNA of the CDR3: TGTGCCAGCAGTTCCCGGGACAGAGATGGCTACACCTTC. This rearrangement joins TRBV12-3 or TRBV12-4 to TRBJ1-2; 7 bases agree with TRBD1. Trimming removed 4 bases from V and 6 bases from J; junction bases left unmatched: 5. This CDR3 contains 13 residues.

The chain recombines TRBV27 with TRBJ2-1; D is possibly TRBD2 (6 bases). There are 14 residues in the CDR3. V shed 7 bases and J shed 7 bases, with 17 bases lying between them. Germline loops: CDR1 MNHEY, CDR2 SMNVEV (reference sequence). The CDR3 bases are TGTGCCAGCAAGTTTATACTGGGAGGTAATGAGCAGTTCTTC. Protein: CASKFILGGNEQFF.

This clonotype has ten or more counts. This chain links TRBV30 with TRBJ2-1, with D perhaps matching TRBD2 (5 bases). In germline, CDR1 is GTSNPN, CDR2 SVGIG (reference sequence). V was cut by 4 bases and J by 0 bases, with 13 bases left in between. This CDR3 region has 15 residues. The CDR3 here is CAWTATGSSYNEQFF. The CDR3 DNA reads TGTGCCTGGACGGCCACTGGGAGCTCCTACAATGAGCAGTTCTTC.

V gene TRBV4-2 combines with J gene TRBJ2-1; D is undetermined. This CDR3 comprises 15 residues. V gave up 1 base and J gave up 5 bases, with 12 bases separating them. From germline, CDR1 is LGHNA and CDR2 YNFKEQ. In DNA form, the CDR3 reads TGTGCCAGCAGCCAAGTGTCTCCTAATGACAATGAGCAGTTCTTC. Translated, it gives CASSQVSPNDNEQFF.

This clonotype is termed medium-sized. The chain combines TRBV20-1 with TRBJ2-4, with D perhaps TRBD1 or TRBD2 (5 bases each). V was clipped by 4 bases and J by 1 base, with 11 bases between them. Germline loops: CDR1 DFQATT, CDR2 SNEGSKA (reference sequence). The CDR3 sequence is 14 residues long. The CDR3 bases are TGCAGTGCTATCCAGTGGGGGGCCAAAAACATTCAGTACTTC. This gives the protein CSAIQWGAKNIQYF.

The table lists this clonotype with a few counts. V usage is TRBV29-1 and J usage is TRBJ2-2; 8 bases are shared with TRBD2. The length of the CDR3 is 16 residues. Germline lookup yields CDR1 SQVTM and CDR2 ANQGSEA. The trim removed 5 bases at V and 0 bases at J, leaving 8 bases unmatched. The CDR3 DNA is TGCAGCGTTTTATTACTAGCGGAGGCGAACACCGGGGAGCTGTTTTTT. Residues: CSVLLLAEANTGELFF.

This chain uses TRBV28 with TRBJ2-7; D may be TRBD1 (5 bases). CDR1 is MDHEN, CDR2 SYDVKM, per germline. The V and J ends lost 3 bases and 0 bases respectively, with 9 bases between them. The CDR3 is 14 residues long. The CDR3 nucleotides are TGTGCCAGCAGTTTTGACAGCCTCTCCTACGAGCAGTACTTC. Protein product: CASSFDSLSYEQYF.

This clonotype was recorded at least ten times. This chain joins TRBV3-1 and TRBJ1-1, with D perhaps matching TRBD1 (5 bases). The V gene lost 0 bases and the J gene lost 4 bases, with 18 bases spanning the gap. The CDR3 has 17 residues. CDR1 and CDR2 (germline): LGHDT, YNNKEL (reference sequence). CDR3 DNA sequence: TGTGCCAGCAGCCAAGAATGGTTGCGGGGGGGGAGCACTGAAGCTTTCTTT. It specifies CASSQEWLRGGSTEAFF.